This T cell receptor beta chain was obtained from a study of blood T cell repertoires in COVID-19. The wider study: Acute and convalescent COVID-19 specimens originated in the United States, Italy and Spain.

Seattle patients were enrolled during active infection and followed longitudinally. The authors' processing: Using reference gene primer amplification, nucleated cell counts were estimated. Generated by immunoSEQ multiplex PCR, the TCRdb table keeps only in-frame clones and is missing some. That table gives V, J and clone size, and the DNA gave D and trimming. The sample lists 450,000 or so clones; approximately 89% were seen once. Input material: peripheral blood. This TCR was sampled from a man between 18 and 35 years old with COVID-19, enrolled during active disease.

The CDR3 DNA follows: TGTGCCAGCAGTGAGGGAGGGGATGAGCAGTTCTTC. Amino acid sequence: CASSEGGDEQFF. The chain uses TRBV2 and TRBJ2-1; the match to TRBD2 covers 7 bases. The CDR3 is made up of 12 amino acids. The germline V gene encodes CDR1 SNHLY and CDR2 FYNNEI. V trimming: 3 bases; J trimming: 8 bases; junction bases outside the gene matches: 1.